The 20 T cell receptor beta chains reported below all come from one sample, sequenced in a study of blood T cell repertoires in COVID-19. Sequencing was performed with immunoSEQ multiplex PCR; in TCRdb, only in-frame clones are kept and a portion is missing. The table has about 210,000 clones, approximately 90% seen once. The specimen sequenced was peripheral blood. These receptors all come from a man aged 35-49 years with acute or convalescent COVID-19.

This chain joins TRBV7-9 and TRBJ2-1; maybe TRBD2 (5 bases). The V gene's germline CDR1 is SEHNR and CDR2 FQNEAQ (reference sequence). The CDR3 spans 14 residues. The ends were cut back, 1 base at V and 5 bases at J, with 9 bases in the middle. The CDR3 sequence: CASSLVGNNNEQFF. CDR3 nucleotide sequence: TGTGCCAGCAGCTTAGTCGGGAACAACAATGAGCAGTTCTTC.

This clone was observed once. The CDR3 coding sequence is TGCGCCAGCAGCCAAGATCATGGCAGGGTGGGTTCTAACTATGGCTACACCTTC. This encodes CASSQDHGRVGSNYGYTF. V usage is TRBV4-1 and J usage is TRBJ1-2, with D perhaps TRBD1 (5 bases). Germline values: CDR1 MGHRA, CDR2 YSYEKL. CDR3 length: 18 amino acids. Deletions cut 0 bases from V and 0 bases from J, with 17 bases between.

This rearrangement joins TRBV29-1 to TRBJ2-7; TRBD1 matches 8 bases. This CDR3 spans 15 amino acids. CDR1 is SQVTM, CDR2 ANQGSEA, per germline. With 3 bases clipped from V and 0 bases from J, the junction kept 7 bases outside the gene matches. The CDR3 loop is CSVDARGPSSYEQYF. CDR3 nucleotide sequence: TGCAGCGTTGATGCCAGGGGGCCGAGCTCCTACGAGCAGTACTTC.

The CDR3 loop is CASSYTNQPQHF. DNA for the CDR3: TGTGCCAGCAGCTACACAAATCAGCCCCAGCATTTT. This chain joins TRBV7-9 and TRBJ1-5; no firm D call. Germline loops: CDR1 SEHNR, CDR2 FQNEAQ (reference sequence). The CDR3 spans 12 residues. The ends were cut back, 4 bases at V and 4 bases at J, with 5 bases in the middle.

The rearrangement links TRBV19 to TRBJ2-7; TRBD2 matches at 7 bases. This CDR3 has 14 amino acids. V dropped 1 base and J dropped 4; count of bases not matched to a gene: 4. Germline V gives CDR1 LNHDA, CDR2 SQIVND (reference sequence). This CDR3 is CASSIGSGAYEQYF. CDR3 in DNA: TGTGCCAGTAGTATAGGAAGCGGGGCATACGAGCAGTACTTC.

The gene calls are TRBV27 and TRBJ2-7; perhaps TRBD2 as D (5 bases). CDR1 is MNHEY and CDR2 is SMNVEV in the germline V gene (reference sequence). This CDR3 region has 14 residues. Trimming shortened V by 3 bases and J by 3 bases, and 12 bases separated the two germline ends. CDR3 residues: CASSFTAAYYEQYF. Here the CDR3 DNA reads TGTGCCAGCAGTTTTACAGCGGCCTACTACGAGCAGTACTTC.

J is TRBJ2-3 and V is TRBV27, with D tentatively TRBD2 (6 bases). The CDR3 spans 14 residues. The V end lost 4 bases, the J end lost 3 bases, and 11 bases lay between the germline ends. CDR1 is MNHEY, CDR2 SMNVEV, per germline (reference sequence). DNA of the CDR3: TGTGCCAGCAGTTACGGGGGAATAACAGATACGCAGTATTTT. It yields the protein CASSYGGITDTQYF.

The V and J genes are TRBV5-1 and TRBJ1-4; 8 nucleotides match TRBD1. The CDR3 is 15 amino acids. Germline values: CDR1 SGHRS, CDR2 YFSETQ. V gave up 5 bases and J gave up 8 bases; unmatched junction bases: 11. The chain's CDR3 is CASRDSGGSGEKLFF. The CDR3, as DNA: TGCGCCAGCAGAGACTCAGGGGGCAGCGGGGAAAAACTGTTTTTT.

The chain joins TRBV9 to TRBJ2-1, with TRBD2 matching over 12 bases. The CDR3 is 17 residues long. The V gene's germline CDR1 is SGDLS and CDR2 YYNGEE. Trimming removed 0 bases from V and 12 bases from J; junction bases left unmatched: 13. The CDR3 DNA reads TGTGCCAGCAGCGTAGAGCCTAGCGGGAGGGAGGGACAGGGGCAGTTCTTC. It codes for CASSVEPSGREGQGQFF.

The chain couples TRBV19 to TRBJ2-3; no reliable D call. Trimming took off 7 bases at V and 6 bases at J, with 14 bases between the two ends. The germline CDR1 and CDR2 sequences are LNHDA and SQIVND (reference sequence). The CDR3 is 13 residues long. The chain's CDR3 is CASNTHTEDTQYF. The CDR3 DNA follows: TGTGCCAGTAATACTCATACAGAGGATACGCAGTATTTT. The variable domain in full, completed from reference TRBV19 and TRBJ2-3, reads DGGITQSPKYLFRKEGQNVTLSCEQNLNHDAMYWYRQDPGQGLRLIYYSQIVNDFQKGDIAEGYSVSREKKESFPLTVTSAQKNPTAFYLCASNTHTEDTQYFGPGTRLTVL.

This CDR3 reads CASSPQMGTGGSGYTF. The CDR3, as DNA: TGTGCCAGCTCACCACAAATGGGGACAGGGGGAAGCGGCTACACCTTC. This chain connects TRBV18 to TRBJ1-2; 11 bases agree with TRBD1. This CDR3 has 16 residues. Germline trimming cut 1 base from V and 8 bases from J; bases unmatched to any gene: 9. CDR1 is KGHSH, CDR2 LQKENI, per germline.

The chain combines TRBV6-5 with TRBJ1-1; D is unclear. Germline lookup yields CDR1 MNHEY and CDR2 SVGAGI. Trimming removed 6 bases from V and 5 bases from J, with 13 bases in between. The CDR3 has 13 residues. The CDR3 region is CASRDYQITEAFF. The CDR3, as DNA: TGTGCCAGCAGGGACTACCAAATAACTGAAGCTTTCTTT.

V is TRBV6-2 or TRBV6-3 and J is TRBJ1-5, with D possibly matching TRBD1 (6 bases). Germline V gene lookup returns CDR1 MNHEY and CDR2 SVGEGT. V dropped 6 bases and J dropped 3 bases, with 12 bases sitting between them. This CDR3 spans 14 amino acids. CDR3 in amino acids: CASSQDRFNQPQHF. In DNA form, the CDR3 reads TGTGCCAGCAGCCAGGACAGATTCAATCAGCCCCAGCATTTT.

This clone was counted a single time. DNA of the CDR3: TGCGCCAGCAGCTTTACACCCACAGGGGTTATATCTGAGCAGTTCTTC. Residues: CASSFTPTGVISEQFF. V is TRBV5-1 and J is TRBJ2-1; TRBD1 agrees at 7 bases. Germline V gene data show CDR1 as SGHRS and CDR2 as YFSETQ. The trim removed 2 bases at V and 9 bases at J, leaving 14 bases unmatched. The CDR3 consists of 16 residues.

As to this clone: The same CDR3 can be traced to other DNA sequences in this sample. The V and J genes are TRBV7-9 and TRBJ1-1, with 7 bases identical to TRBD1. The J segment lost 4 bases and the V segment lost 5 bases, leaving 10 bases of the junction unmatched. From germline, CDR1 is SEHNR and CDR2 FQNEAQ (reference sequence). The CDR3 is 15 amino acids. The CDR3 bases are TGTGCCAGCAGCCCAAGCGGCGCAGGGGGCACTGAAGCTTTCTTT. Translated: CASSPSGAGGTEAFF.

This clone has only one observation. J is TRBJ2-5 and V is TRBV19; TRBD2 agrees at 12 bases. This CDR3 has 15 residues. The ends lost 5 bases at V and 2 bases at J; junction bases unmatched: 3. Germline CDR1 is LNHDA and CDR2 is SQIVND (reference sequence). The CDR3 sequence: CASSALAGGQETQYF. The CDR3 bases are TGTGCCAGTAGTGCACTAGCGGGAGGACAAGAGACCCAGTACTTC.

The chain uses TRBV9 and TRBJ2-1, with 11 bases that match TRBD2. This CDR3 has 16 residues. V trimming: 4 bases; J trimming: 4 bases; junction bases outside the gene matches: 7. CDR1 is SGDLS, CDR2 YYNGEE, per germline. The CDR3: CASSPRGTSGYNEQFF. The CDR3 DNA sequence: TGTGCCAGCAGCCCGAGGGGGACTAGCGGATACAATGAGCAGTTCTTC. The full variable domain, with the rest looked up from reference TRBV9 and TRBJ2-1, is DSGVTQTPKHLITATGQRVTLRCSPRSGDLSVYWYQQSLDQGLQFLIQYYNGEERAKGNILERFSAQQFPDLHSELNLSSLELGDSALYFCASSPRGTSGYNEQFFGPGTRLTVL.

The rearrangement links TRBV27 to TRBJ2-7, with TRBD2 matching 9 bases. The CDR3 spans 14 residues. Germline V CDR1 and CDR2: MNHEY, SMNVEV (reference sequence). The ends lost 7 bases at V and 2 bases at J; junction bases unmatched: 6. The CDR3 region has the DNA TGTGCCAGCAACCCCGCGGGGGGGACCTACGAGCAGTACTTC. As protein: CASNPAGGTYEQYF.

V and J are TRBV28 and TRBJ2-1, with 9 bases that match TRBD2. Germline CDR1 MDHEN, CDR2 SYDVKM. The CDR3 runs 17 residues. Trimming cost V 4 bases and J 4 bases; bases outside gene matches: 11. The CDR3 here is CASSSLGASGTYNEQFF. CDR3 coding DNA: TGTGCCAGCAGTTCCCTGGGGGCTAGCGGGACGTACAATGAGCAGTTCTTC.

This clone showed up just once. This rearrangement joins TRBV11-2 to TRBJ1-3, with 7 bases lining up with TRBD1. V lost 5 bases, J lost 4 bases, and 14 bases stayed unmatched. Germline CDR1 is SGHAT and CDR2 is FQNNGV. The CDR3 is made up of 17 amino acids. The CDR3 nucleotides are TGTGCCAGCAGCCCGAGCCTGGGACAGACTGTGGGAAACACCATATATTTT. It codes for CASSPSLGQTVGNTIYF.